The 29 T cell receptor beta chains below all came from one sample that was sequenced in a study of control samples from healthy donors and cancer patients. TCRdb's table, derived via immunoSEQ multiplex PCR, lists solely in-frame clones and lacks some. The sample records some 150,000 clones, over 90% being singletons. Source material: blood. The receptors here all came from a man over 45 in good health.

J is TRBJ1-4 and V is TRBV6-5; 7 nucleotides match TRBD1. Trimming at V came to 0 bases and at J to 4 bases, leaving 2 bases not matched to a gene. There are 15 residues in the CDR3. Germline V gene lookup returns CDR1 MNHEY and CDR2 SVGAGI. The CDR3 spells CASSYSDRLNEKLFF. CDR3 bases: TGTGCCAGCAGTTACTCGGACAGGCTTAATGAAAAACTGTTTTTT.

The genes are TRBV18 and TRBJ2-5; D may be TRBD2 (6 bases). Germline CDR1 is KGHSH and CDR2 is LQKENI. CDR3 length: 13 amino acids. V shed 6 bases and J shed 2 bases, with 10 bases lying between them. The CDR3 is CASSPLAQETQYF. The CDR3 nucleotides are TGTGCCAGCTCTCCGCTAGCGCAAGAGACCCAGTACTTC.

This rearrangement joins TRBV15 to TRBJ2-5; 8 nucleotides match TRBD2. The ends lost 9 bases at V and 1 base at J; junction bases unmatched: 7. The CDR3 runs 14 residues. From germline, CDR1 is LNHNV and CDR2 YYDKDF (reference sequence). CDR3 residues: CATRRAGGQETQYF. Written as DNA, the CDR3 is TGTGCCACGAGGCGGGCGGGGGGCCAAGAGACCCAGTACTTC.

The V call is TRBV5-4, the J call TRBJ1-5, with no clear D. Germline V CDR1 and CDR2: SGHNT, YYREEE (reference sequence). V lost 2 bases, J lost 7 bases, and 13 bases lay in between. The length of the CDR3 is 14 residues. The CDR3 loop is CASSLDPTRQPQHF. In DNA, the CDR3 is TGTGCCAGCAGCTTAGACCCTACCCGGCAGCCCCAGCATTTT.

The genes are TRBV3-1 (or the pseudogene TRBV3-2) and TRBJ1-5; no clear D. The V end lost 4 bases, the J end lost 7 bases, and 11 bases lay between the germline ends. Germline loops: CDR1 LGHDT, CDR2 YNNKEL (reference sequence). The length of the CDR3 is 13 residues. In DNA form, the CDR3 reads TGTGCCAGCAGCCCATCTTTCGAGCAGCCCCAGCATTTT. Translated, it gives CASSPSFEQPQHF.

V usage is TRBV30 and J usage is TRBJ1-5; D not resolved. The CDR3 is 15 amino acids. CDR1 and CDR2 from the germline V gene are GTSNPN and SVGIG (reference sequence). V gave up 3 bases and J gave up 4 bases, with 16 bases separating them. The CDR3: CAWSLQLTSNQPQHF. For the CDR3, the DNA is TGTGCCTGGAGCCTACAACTTACCTCAAATCAGCCCCAGCATTTT.

The V call is TRBV6-5, the J call TRBJ2-2; TRBD2 is a possible D gene (5 bases). Trimming cost V 6 bases and J 4 bases, with 15 bases left between them. There are 15 residues in the CDR3. Looked up from germline, CDR1 is MNHEY and CDR2 is SVGAGI. Written as DNA, the CDR3 is TGTGCCAGCAGCCCCGCCGGGATAGGCACCGGGGAGCTGTTTTTT. It is translated as CASSPAGIGTGELFF.

The rearrangement joins TRBV29-1 to TRBJ1-2; no reliable D call. V lost 4 bases and J lost 4, with 13 bases in between. Germline CDR1 reads SQVTM; CDR2 reads ANQGSEA. The CDR3 runs to 13 residues. The CDR3 sequence: CSVGPEEPYGYTF. The DNA for the CDR3 is TGCAGCGTTGGACCAGAGGAACCCTATGGCTACACCTTC.

This chain links TRBV27 with TRBJ1-2; D is uncertain. The CDR3 totals 13 residues. V shed 2 bases and J shed 1 base, with 5 bases lying between them. CDR1 is MNHEY, CDR2 SMNVEV, per germline (reference sequence). The CDR3 sequence is CASSLALNYGYTF. In DNA, the CDR3 is TGTGCCAGCAGTTTAGCCCTTAACTATGGCTACACCTTC.

J is TRBJ1-2 and V is TRBV2; D gene unclear. V lost 7 bases to trimming and J lost 2 bases, with 8 bases between them. Germline assignment: CDR1 SNHLY and CDR2 FYNNEI. This CDR3 is built from 12 residues. Here the CDR3 DNA reads TGTGCCAGCACCGAACAGAACTATGGCTACACCTTC. Residues: CASTEQNYGYTF.

The chain employs TRBV14 and TRBJ2-7, with 10 positions matching TRBD2. V lost 5 bases to trimming and J lost 0 bases; unmatched junction nucleotides: 1. The CDR3 runs to 14 residues. Germline V gene lookup returns CDR1 SGHDN and CDR2 FVKESK. The CDR3 region has the DNA TGTGCCAGCAGCTGGACTAGCGGCTCCTACGAGCAGTACTTC. It is translated as CASSWTSGSYEQYF. The whole variable domain, filled in from reference TRBV14 and TRBJ2-7, reads EAGVTQFPSHSVIEKGQTVTLRCDPISGHDNLYWYRRVMGKEIKFLLHFVKESKQDESGMPNNRFLAERTGGTYSTLKVQPAELEDSGVYFCASSWTSGSYEQYFGPGTRLTVT.

V gene TRBV19 combines with J gene TRBJ2-5, with TRBD2 identical over 13 bases. The CDR3 spans 15 residues. V lost 5 bases to trimming and J lost 5 bases; unmatched junction nucleotides: 5. The germline gives CDR1 LNHDA, CDR2 SQIVND (reference sequence). The CDR3 spells CASSPTSGRGETQYF. For the CDR3, the DNA is TGTGCCAGTAGTCCCACTAGCGGGAGGGGGGAGACCCAGTACTTC.

Comment on this clone: Other DNA sequences in this specimen translate into the identical CDR3. Here the CDR3 reads CASSYRGGTEAFF. The DNA for the CDR3 is TGTGCCAGCAGTTACCGGGGGGGCACTGAAGCTTTCTTT. The chain links TRBV6-5 to TRBJ1-1; perhaps TRBD1 as D (5 bases). Deletions cut 2 bases from V and 4 bases from J, with 8 bases between. CDR1 and CDR2 (germline): MNHEY, SVGAGI. There are 13 residues in the CDR3.

This clone occurred once. The gene calls are TRBV4-2 and TRBJ1-2; D is uncertain. Germline values: CDR1 LGHNA, CDR2 YNFKEQ. The V end lost 1 base, the J end lost 2 bases, and 8 bases lay between the germline ends. The CDR3 covers 14 residues. CDR3: CASSQVTINYGYTF. The DNA of the CDR3 is TGTGCCAGCAGCCAAGTAACCATAAACTATGGCTACACCTTC.

The chain uses TRBV5-1 and TRBJ2-4; D may correspond to TRBD1 or TRBD2 (5 bases each). Trimming cost V 4 bases and J 13 bases, with 12 bases left between them. Germline CDR1 and CDR2: SGHRS and YFSETQ. The CDR3 length is 11 residues. For the CDR3, the DNA is TGCGCCAGCAGCGGGGACCGAGGCCAGTACTTC. The encoded protein is CASSGDRGQYF.

The chain joins TRBV3-1 (or the pseudogene TRBV3-2) to TRBJ1-4; 9 positions match TRBD1. V lost 2 bases, J lost 5 bases, and 6 bases stayed unmatched. The CDR3 is 16 amino acids. Germline CDR1 LGHDT, CDR2 YNNKEL (reference sequence). The CDR3 is CASSQNPGTGNEKLFF. As DNA, the CDR3 is TGTGCCAGCAGCCAAAACCCCGGGACAGGGAATGAAAAACTGTTTTTT.

This chain links TRBV19 with TRBJ1-5; the D gene is possibly TRBD1 (6 bases). This CDR3 contains 14 residues. The germline V gene encodes CDR1 LNHDA and CDR2 SQIVND (reference sequence). V lost 5 bases, J lost 6 bases, and 14 bases lay in between. CDR3 in DNA: TGTGCCAGTAGTCCGACAGGAACGGGTCAGCCCCAGCATTTT. Protein: CASSPTGTGQPQHF. The full variable domain, its missing parts supplied by reference TRBV19 and TRBJ1-5, is DGGITQSPKYLFRKEGQNVTLSCEQNLNHDAMYWYRQDPGQGLRLIYYSQIVNDFQKGDIAEGYSVSREKKESFPLTVTSAQKNPTAFYLCASSPTGTGQPQHFGDGTRLSIL.

The chain employs TRBV2 and TRBJ1-5, with 7 positions matching TRBD1. Germline V gene lookup returns CDR1 SNHLY and CDR2 FYNNEI. The V gene end was trimmed by 4 bases and the J gene end by 2 bases; junction bases not matched to a gene: 2. CDR3 length equals 14 residues. This CDR3 reads CASSVGQGNQPQHF. The CDR3 DNA is TGTGCCAGCAGTGTTGGACAGGGCAATCAGCCCCAGCATTTT.

V and J are TRBV30 and TRBJ2-7; D might be TRBD2 (6 bases). This CDR3 region has 13 residues. V was cut by 4 bases and J by 4 bases, with 14 bases left in between. The germline CDR1 and CDR2 sequences are GTSNPN and SVGIG (reference sequence). The CDR3 coding sequence is TGTGCCTGGACCGGGGGACGAGTATACGAGCAGTACTTC. Its translation is CAWTGGRVYEQYF.

V usage is TRBV2 and J usage is TRBJ2-3; 10 bases are a match to TRBD2. J gave up 2 bases and V 7 bases, and 3 bases lay outside the gene matches. CDR1 and CDR2 from the germline V gene are SNHLY and FYNNEI. The CDR3 consists of 14 residues. The CDR3 loop is CASKREGFTDTQYF. In DNA form, the CDR3 reads TGTGCCAGCAAGCGGGAGGGATTCACAGATACGCAGTATTTT.

This sequence joins TRBV12-5 and TRBJ1-1; TRBD1 is a possible D gene (5 bases). From germline, CDR1 is LGHNT and CDR2 FRNRAP. The CDR3 runs to 13 residues. Trimming took off 5 bases at V and 2 bases at J, with 9 bases between the two ends. The CDR3 nucleotides read TGTGCTAGTGGTGGCGACAGTAACACTGAAGCTTTCTTT. Encoded protein: CASGGDSNTEAFF.

This rearrangement joins TRBV11-3 to TRBJ2-3; 10 bases are a match to TRBD2. V gave up 5 bases and J gave up 7 bases; unmatched junction bases: 9. This CDR3 has 15 residues. Germline V gives CDR1 SGHNT, CDR2 YENEEA. CDR3 in amino acids: CASSPSGRAKNTQYF. DNA of the CDR3: TGTGCCAGCAGCCCCAGCGGGAGGGCCAAAAATACGCAGTATTTT. The full variable domain, completed using reference TRBV11-3 and TRBJ2-3, is EAGVVQSPRYKIIEKKQPVAFWCNPISGHNTLYWYLQNLGQGPELLIRYENEEAVDDSQLPKDRFSAERLKGVDSTLKIQPAELGDSAVYLCASSPSGRAKNTQYFGPGTRLTVL.

The chain employs TRBV6-2 or TRBV6-3 and TRBJ1-2; D not certain. The CDR3 contains 14 residues. Germline CDR1 reads MNHEY; CDR2 reads SVGEGT. V was cut by 5 bases and J by 4 bases, with 14 bases left in between. CDR3 sequence (DNA): TGTGCCAGCAGTCACAGCGAAGATTTCTATGGCTACACCTTC. This translates into CASSHSEDFYGYTF.

The V and J genes are TRBV6-6 and TRBJ2-7; 8 bases align to TRBD2. Germline V gives CDR1 MNHNY, CDR2 SVGAGI (reference sequence). The J segment lost 0 bases and the V segment lost 8 bases, leaving 9 bases of the junction unmatched. The CDR3 is 15 amino acids. DNA of the CDR3: TGTGCCAGCGTTAAGACTAGCGCGATCTCCTACGAGCAGTACTTC. Its translation: CASVKTSAISYEQYF.

The chain couples TRBV11-2 to TRBJ2-5; 12 nucleotides line up with TRBD2. The ends lost 5 bases at V and 5 bases at J; junction bases unmatched: 9. Per the germline V gene, CDR1 is SGHAT and CDR2 is FQNNGV. The CDR3 is 16 amino acids. The DNA for the CDR3 is TGTGCCAGCAGCCCGCGACTAGCGGGAGTGGTGGAGACCCAGTACTTC. It is translated as CASSPRLAGVVETQYF.

V is TRBV5-1 and J is TRBJ1-1, with TRBD1 as a possible D gene (6 bases). CDR3 length: 15 residues. V was clipped by 4 bases and J by 2 bases, with 15 bases between them. The V gene's germline CDR1 is SGHRS and CDR2 YFSETQ. The CDR3 is CASSPTGHDNTEAFF. For the CDR3, the DNA is TGCGCCAGCAGCCCGACGGGACACGATAACACTGAAGCTTTCTTT.

V and J are TRBV9 and TRBJ2-5; TRBD1 aligns across 8 bases. Germline-derived CDR1 and CDR2 are SGDLS and YYNGEE. This CDR3 contains 14 residues. The junction had 11 bases not matched to a gene; V was cut back by 4 bases and J by 9 bases. The CDR3 reads CASSYADRAVAQYF. The CDR3 bases are TGTGCCAGCAGCTACGCGGACAGGGCGGTAGCCCAGTACTTC.

This chain links TRBV19 with TRBJ2-1, with a tentative D call TRBD2 (7 bases). CDR1 and CDR2 from the germline V gene are LNHDA and SQIVND (reference sequence). V was pared by 3 bases and J by 1 base, with 16 bases between. The CDR3 is made up of 17 amino acids. The CDR3 here is CASSMGGGSGSYNEQFF. CDR3 nucleotide sequence: TGTGCCAGTAGTATGGGGGGCGGGAGCGGGTCCTACAATGAGCAGTTCTTC.

The CDR3 region has the DNA TGCAGTGCTAGTACTCAGGTATCTGGAAACACCATATATTTT. This encodes CSASTQVSGNTIYF. V is TRBV20-1 and J is TRBJ1-3, with D hard to call. V lost 3 bases and J 1 base, leaving 10 bases between the germline ends. The germline CDR1 and CDR2 sequences are DFQATT and SNEGSKA (reference sequence). The CDR3 contains 14 residues.